This TCR beta chain comes out of a study of healthy donors' naive CD4 and CD8 T cells. The CDR3 length is 15 residues. Germline-derived CDR1 and CDR2 are LGHNA and YNFKEQ. A linear amplification protocol produced the TCR libraries from about 510 ng of total RNA. In TCRdb, the reads were re-called with MiXCR into one record per CDR3 protein. The data show approximately 180,000 distinct CDR3 sequences, with over 60% seen just once and roughly 2.4% held by the top ten. To note about this clonotype: Germline and junction disagree at one end, which may indicate a read error.

The chain employs TRBV4-2 and TRBJ1-3; 8 bases line up with TRBD1. The TCR comes from a pool of human donors in good health; the sample pools cells from several healthy donors. Sequenced input: naive CD4+ and CD8+ T cells sorted from blood, pooled from several donors. CDR3 region: CASSQGANSGNTIYF. For the CDR3, the DNA is TGCGCCAGCAGCCAGGGGGCCAATTCTGGAAACACCATATATTTT.